This TCR beta chain came from a study of blood T cell repertoires in COVID-19. For the study at large: Researchers got acute and convalescent COVID-19 samples from the United States, Italy and Spain. T cells, B-cell-depleted T cells, or PBMCs provided the cDNA or gDNA that served as material.

This CDR3 contains 22 residues. From germline, CDR1 is SGHVS and CDR2 FQNEAQ. Unmatched junction bases numbered 18, after V lost 3 bases and J lost 0 bases. The authors' processing: It was from reference gene primer amplification that nucleated cell counts were estimated. Generated by immunoSEQ multiplex PCR, the TCRdb table keeps only in-frame clones and is missing some. V, J and clone size were drawn from that table, and D and trimming were deduced from the DNA. The sample gives 290,000 or so clones, approximately 85% of which show up once; approximately 5% is in the top ten. Input material: peripheral blood. The chain recombines TRBV7-8 with TRBJ2-1; 12 bases are a match to TRBD1. This TCR was sampled from a man aged 45-60 years with active or convalescent COVID-19. The CDR3 coding sequence is TGTGCCAGCAGCTTTCTCATAACGCCGGGACAGGGGGCTGCGAGCTCCTACAATGAGCAGTTCTTC. This sequence encodes CASSFLITPGQGAASSYNEQFF.